The 9 T cell receptor beta chains listed next were all sequenced from one sample in a study of CXCR3-negative and CXCR3-positive naive CD8 T cells. Study outcomes and limitations: CXCR3-negative naive cells had less hydrophobic TRB CDR3s than did CXCR3-positive naive cells.

These receptors' targets are unknown. The authors prepared UMI-labeled TRB cDNA libraries by 5' RACE. Using the 5' RACE reads, TCRdb records one entry per CDR3 protein without DNA. Recorded here are 130,000 to 150,000 distinct CDR3 sequences; the top ten clones represent 0.25% to 0.3%. The sequenced sample was naive CXCR3+ CD8+ T cells from blood. Subset: CD45RO-CCR7+CD27+CD95- naive CD8+ T cells expressing CXCR3 (TNR3+). These receptors came from a human donor in good health. Some clones in this sample may be carry-over from other donors' samples.

The chain carries TRBV27 and TRBJ2-7; the D gene TCRdb calls, TRBD1, cannot be checked with no DNA. The CDR3 covers 13 residues. CDR1 and CDR2 from the germline V gene are MNHEY and SMNVEV (reference sequence). CDR3 in amino acids: CASSFGATYEQYF.

The gene calls are TRBV16 and TRBJ1-5. This CDR3 contains 12 residues. CDR1 and CDR2 (germline): KGHSY, FQNENV. This CDR3 reads CASDSSNQPQHF.

The chain uses TRBV29-1 and TRBJ2-2; there is no DNA to check the TCRdb D call of TRBD1. From germline, CDR1 is SQVTM and CDR2 ANQGSEA. The CDR3 has 19 residues. CDR3 in amino acids: CSVEVTGTLKGANTGELFF.

The V call is TRBV3-1, the J call TRBJ1-6; TCRdb names TRBD1, which stays unverified in the absence of DNA. Per germline, CDR1 LGHDT and CDR2 YNNKEL (reference sequence). CDR3 size: 16 residues. The CDR3 sequence is CASSQEPGAGSSPLHF.

The gene calls are TRBV29-1 and TRBJ2-7; TCRdb's D gene call, TRBD1, goes unchecked for lack of DNA. The CDR3 contains 15 residues. In germline, CDR1 is SQVTM, CDR2 ANQGSEA. The chain's CDR3 is CSVATGGFSPYEQYF.

J is TRBJ2-7 and V is TRBV28; TCRdb proposes TRBD1, but this gene call is untestable without DNA. The CDR3 has 14 residues. Germline assignment: CDR1 MDHEN and CDR2 SYDVKM. The CDR3 is CAAIGGTGSYEQYF.

The V gene is TRBV28, the J gene TRBJ2-6. This CDR3 is 16 amino acids long. Germline V gives CDR1 MDHEN, CDR2 SYDVKM. The CDR3 region is CASSPAWSSGANVLTF.

This sequence joins TRBV7-9 and TRBJ2-3; without DNA, the TCRdb call of TRBD1 cannot be checked. The CDR3 extends over 15 amino acids. Looked up from germline, CDR1 is SEHNR and CDR2 is FQNEAQ (reference sequence). CDR3 in amino acids: CASSPPRGSTDTQYF. The whole variable domain, remainder taken from reference TRBV7-9 and TRBJ2-3, is DTGVSQNPRHKITKRGQNVTFRCDPISEHNRLYWYRQTLGQGPEFLTYFQNEAQLEKSRLLSDRFSAERPKGSFSTLEIQRTEQGDSAMYLCASSPPRGSTDTQYFGPGTRLTVL.

The chain links TRBV7-2 to TRBJ1-4; TCRdb's D call, TRBD1, is unchecked because there is no DNA. The CDR3 consists of 15 residues. The V gene's germline CDR1 is SGHTA and CDR2 FQGNSA. The CDR3 sequence is CASRTGGQHNEKLFF.